This passage covers 12 T cell receptor beta chains from one sample sequenced in a study of immune heterogeneity within non-small cell lung tumors. The authors used about 600 ng of bulk tumor genomic DNA per sample as template. Multiple widely separated biopsies were taken from each primary tumor at surgery. Curative operations were performed on patients who had untreated, newly diagnosed non-small cell lung cancer. CDR3 of TCR beta was amplified by multiplex PCR that used 32 V and 13 J primers. TCRdb called the multiplex PCR reads again in MiXCR, with one record for every CDR3 protein. The sample includes tens of thousands of distinct CDR3 sequences, 25% to 30% of them seen just once. Sequences were obtained from lung tumor tissue. The receptor set was obtained from a middle-aged man with non-small cell lung cancer.

The chain combines TRBV20-1 with TRBJ2-2; D is perhaps TRBD1 (6 bases). V was trimmed by 6 bases and J by 7 bases, leaving 18 bases between them. The CDR3 loop spans 14 amino acids. Germline-derived CDR1 and CDR2 are DFQATT and SNEGSKA (reference sequence). CDR3 in DNA: TGCAGTGCCAGGGCTCAGGGGCGGGTCGGGGAGCTGTTTTTT. Translation: CSARAQGRVGELFF.

This clonotype has at least ten counts. The V call is TRBV6-2 or TRBV6-3, the J call TRBJ1-1; TRBD1 matches 9 bases. V shed 7 bases and J 9 bases; nucleotides not matched to a gene: 12. The CDR3 loop spans 14 amino acids. The V gene's germline CDR1 is MNHEY and CDR2 SVGEGT. This chain's CDR3 is CASTRTGGAGKAFF. CDR3 nucleotides: TGTGCCAGCACCAGAACAGGGGGCGCGGGTAAAGCTTTCTTT.

This sequence joins TRBV5-1 and TRBJ2-3; the D gene is possibly TRBD1 (6 bases). The CDR3 covers 15 residues. Germline V gives CDR1 SGHRS, CDR2 YFSETQ. V was pared by 2 bases and J by 3 bases, with 13 bases between. The CDR3: CASSLSQQGTDTQYF. CDR3 in DNA: TGCGCCAGCAGCTTAAGTCAACAGGGAACAGATACGCAGTATTTT.

This clonotype has only a few counts. The chain couples TRBV14 to TRBJ2-1; unclear D gene. Per the germline V gene, CDR1 is SGHDN and CDR2 is FVKESK. CDR3 length equals 16 residues. V was trimmed by 4 bases and J by 8 bases, leaving 21 bases between them. CDR3: CASSPLAQRGRDEQFF. The CDR3 coding sequence is TGTGCCAGCAGCCCGCTCGCCCAGCGCGGAAGAGATGAGCAGTTCTTC.

Points on this clonotype: A much larger clonotype is one base distant, so this may be a read error. The V call is TRBV10-2, the J call TRBJ1-2; 8 bases map to TRBD1. The CDR3 is made up of 14 amino acids. Trimming cost V 10 bases and J 8 bases; bases outside gene matches: 15. Germline CDR1 WSHSY, CDR2 SAAADI. DNA for the CDR3: TGCGCCAACCGGGCGACAGGGGCGTCGTACGGCTACACCTTC. This sequence encodes CANRATGASYGYTF.

Relative to its sample, this clonotype is medium-sized (0.01 to 0.1%). The chain combines TRBV6-5 with TRBJ1-3, with 7 bases fitting TRBD1. V shed 4 bases and J 0 bases; nucleotides not matched to a gene: 9. Germline lookup yields CDR1 MNHEY and CDR2 SVGAGI. CDR3 length: 17 residues. This CDR3 is CASSFSRDSNSGNTIYF. The CDR3 coding sequence is TGTGCCAGCAGTTTCTCTCGGGACAGCAACTCTGGAAACACCATATATTTT.

This clonotype was detected a few times. The chain joins TRBV9 to TRBJ1-2; possible D gene TRBD1, 6 bases. The CDR3 sequence is 16 residues long. The V end lost 4 bases, the J end lost 3 bases, and 19 bases lay between the germline ends. CDR1 SGDLS and CDR2 YYNGEE come from the germline V gene. CDR3 nucleotide sequence: TGTGCCAGCAGCCCGGGTGGGGGCCGAGGCGACTATGGCTACACCTTC. Translated: CASSPGGGRGDYGYTF.

The chain uses TRBV7-9 and TRBJ2-2; D is unresolved. The CDR3 is made up of 13 amino acids. Germline values: CDR1 SEHNR, CDR2 FQNEAQ (reference sequence). V gave up 3 bases and J gave up 6 bases, with 8 bases separating them. CDR3 coding DNA: TGTGCCAGCAGCTTCCTAGTTTCCGGGGAGCTGTTTTTT. It yields the protein CASSFLVSGELFF.

This clonotype came up a few times. The V and J genes are TRBV20-1 and TRBJ2-1, with D unclear. CDR1 is DFQATT, CDR2 SNEGSKA, per germline (reference sequence). There are 16 residues in the CDR3. The CDR3 is CSALPLTRHSYNEQFF. In nucleotides, the CDR3 is TGCAGCGCTCTACCATTAACCCGCCACTCCTACAATGAGCAGTTCTTC.

This clonotype was observed at least ten times. The rearrangement links TRBV24-1 to TRBJ2-6; D is perhaps TRBD1 or TRBD2 (5 bases each). The CDR3 is 19 residues long. Trimming took 1 base from V and 0 from J, leaving 15 bases between them. Looked up from germline, CDR1 is KGHDR and CDR2 is SFDVKD. CDR3 loop: CATSDFSGTAASGANVLTF. In DNA form, the CDR3 reads TGTGCCACCAGTGATTTTTCCGGGACGGCCGCCTCTGGGGCCAACGTCCTGACTTTC.

This clonotype came up many times. The genes are TRBV6-2 or TRBV6-3 and TRBJ2-7, with TRBD2 matching 15 bases. There are 17 residues in the CDR3. In germline, CDR1 is MNHEY, CDR2 SVGEGT. The junction had 5 bases not matched to a gene; V was cut back by 4 bases and J by 1 base. In DNA, the CDR3 is TGTGCCAGCAGTTTACGTGGGACTAGCGGGGGGTCCTACGAGCAGTACTTC. It encodes CASSLRGTSGGSYEQYF.

Points on this clonotype: It may be a read error: a sequence one base away is much more abundant. V usage is TRBV5-1 and J usage is TRBJ1-2; D unclear. V was clipped by 8 bases and J by 2 bases, with 16 bases between them. CDR1 and CDR2 (germline): SGHRS, YFSETQ. CDR3 length: 14 residues. DNA of the CDR3: TGCGCCAGAAGCCCGGACCCCAGGAACTATGGCTACACCTTC. This translates into CARSPDPRNYGYTF. Looking up the rest from reference TRBV5-1 and TRBJ1-2 gives the full variable domain: KAGVTQTPRYLIKTRGQQVTLSCSPISGHRSVSWYQQTPGQGLQFLFEYFSETQRNKGNFPGRFSGRQFSNSRSEMNVSTLELGDSALYLCARSPDPRNYGYTFGSGTRLTVV.